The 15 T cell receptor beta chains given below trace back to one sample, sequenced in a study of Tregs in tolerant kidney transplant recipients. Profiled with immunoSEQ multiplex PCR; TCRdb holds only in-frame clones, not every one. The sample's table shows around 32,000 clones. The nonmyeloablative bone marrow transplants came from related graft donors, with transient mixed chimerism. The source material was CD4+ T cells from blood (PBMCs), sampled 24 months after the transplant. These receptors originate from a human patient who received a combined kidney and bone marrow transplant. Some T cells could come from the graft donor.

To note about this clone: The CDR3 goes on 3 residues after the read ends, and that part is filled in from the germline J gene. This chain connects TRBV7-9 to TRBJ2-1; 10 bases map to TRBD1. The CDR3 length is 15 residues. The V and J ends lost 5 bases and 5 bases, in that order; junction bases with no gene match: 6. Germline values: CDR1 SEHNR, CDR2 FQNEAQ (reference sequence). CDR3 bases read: TGTGCCAGCAGCCCAGGGACAGGGGTTAACAATGAG. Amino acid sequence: CASSPGTGVNNE. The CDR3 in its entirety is CASSPGTGVNNEQFF.

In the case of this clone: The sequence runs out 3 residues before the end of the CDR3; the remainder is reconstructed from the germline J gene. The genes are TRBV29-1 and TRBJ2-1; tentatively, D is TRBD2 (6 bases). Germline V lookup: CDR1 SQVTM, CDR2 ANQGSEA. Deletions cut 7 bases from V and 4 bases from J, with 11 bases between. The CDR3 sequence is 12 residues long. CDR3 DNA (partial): TGCAGCGGGTCTAGCGTTTACAATGAG. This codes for CSGSSVYNE. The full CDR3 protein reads CSGSSVYNEQFF.

Here the CDR3 reads CASSPRGPPDTQYF. CDR3 DNA (partial): TGTGCCAGCTCACCACGGGGGCCCCCAGATACG. The J gene is TRBJ2-3, the V gene TRBV18; D may be TRBD1 (6 bases). Read sequence stops 3 residues before the CDR3 end, and the germline J gene provides the missing end. Trimming stripped 1 base from V and 4 bases from J, with 9 bases between. Germline assignment: CDR1 KGHSH and CDR2 LQKENI. The CDR3 consists of 14 residues.

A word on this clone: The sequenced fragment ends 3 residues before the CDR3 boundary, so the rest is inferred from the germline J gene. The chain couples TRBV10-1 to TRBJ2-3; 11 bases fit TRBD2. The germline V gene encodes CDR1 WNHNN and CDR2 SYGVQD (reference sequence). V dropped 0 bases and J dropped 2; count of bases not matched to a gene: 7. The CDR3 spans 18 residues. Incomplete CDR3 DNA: TGCGCCAGCAGTGAGTCAAGGGCTAGCGGGGGGACCACAGATACG. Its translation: CASSESRASGGTTDT. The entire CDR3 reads CASSESRASGGTTDTQYF.

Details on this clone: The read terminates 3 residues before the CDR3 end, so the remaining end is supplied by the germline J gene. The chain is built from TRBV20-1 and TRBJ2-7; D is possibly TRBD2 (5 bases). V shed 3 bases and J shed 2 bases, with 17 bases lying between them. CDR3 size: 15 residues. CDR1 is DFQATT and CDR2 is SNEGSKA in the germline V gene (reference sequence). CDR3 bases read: TGCAGTGCTAGCTCAAGGAGGCGAAGGGCCTACGAG. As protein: CSASSRRRRAYE. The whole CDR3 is CSASSRRRRAYEQYF.

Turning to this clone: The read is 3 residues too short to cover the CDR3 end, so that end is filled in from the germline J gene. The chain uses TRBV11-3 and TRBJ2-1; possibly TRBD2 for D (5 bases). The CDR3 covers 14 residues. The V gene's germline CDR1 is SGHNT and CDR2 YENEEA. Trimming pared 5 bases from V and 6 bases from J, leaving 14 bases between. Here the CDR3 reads CASSHRSVANEQFF. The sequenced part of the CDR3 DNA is TGTGCCAGCAGCCATCGTAGCGTTGCCAATGAG. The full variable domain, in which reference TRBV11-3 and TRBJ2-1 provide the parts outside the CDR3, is EAGVVQSPRYKIIEKKQPVAFWCNPISGHNTLYWYLQNLGQGPELLIRYENEEAVDDSQLPKDRFSAERLKGVDSTLKIQPAELGDSAVYLCASSHRSVANEQFFGPGTRLTVL.

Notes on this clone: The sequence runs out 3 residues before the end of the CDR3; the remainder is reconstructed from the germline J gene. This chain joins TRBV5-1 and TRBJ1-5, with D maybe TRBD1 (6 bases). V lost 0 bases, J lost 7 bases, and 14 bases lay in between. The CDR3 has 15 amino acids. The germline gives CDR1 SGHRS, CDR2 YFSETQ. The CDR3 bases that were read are TGCGCCAGCAGCTTGGTGGGGGGGCGCGGCCAGCCC. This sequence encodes CASSLVGGRGQP. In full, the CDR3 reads CASSLVGGRGQPQHF.

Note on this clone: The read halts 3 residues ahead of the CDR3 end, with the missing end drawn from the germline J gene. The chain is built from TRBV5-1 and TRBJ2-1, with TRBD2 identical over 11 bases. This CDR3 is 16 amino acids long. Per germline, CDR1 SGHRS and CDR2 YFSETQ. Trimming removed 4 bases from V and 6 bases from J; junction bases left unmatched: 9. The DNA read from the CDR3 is TGCGCCAGCAGCAAGGGACTAGCGGAGGCAGGCAATGAG. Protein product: CASSKGLAEAGNE. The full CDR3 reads CASSKGLAEAGNEQFF. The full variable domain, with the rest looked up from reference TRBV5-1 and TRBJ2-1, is KAGVTQTPRYLIKTRGQQVTLSCSPISGHRSVSWYQQTPGQGLQFLFEYFSETQRNKGNFPGRFSGRQFSNSRSEMNVSTLELGDSALYLCASSKGLAEAGNEQFFGPGTRLTVL.

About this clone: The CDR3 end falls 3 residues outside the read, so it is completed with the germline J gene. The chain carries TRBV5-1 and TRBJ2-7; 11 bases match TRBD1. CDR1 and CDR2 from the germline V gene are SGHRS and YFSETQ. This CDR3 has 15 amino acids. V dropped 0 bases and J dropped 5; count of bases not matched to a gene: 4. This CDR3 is CASSLEGQGVHEQYF. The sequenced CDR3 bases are TGCGCCAGCAGCTTGGAGGGACAGGGGGTCCACGAG.

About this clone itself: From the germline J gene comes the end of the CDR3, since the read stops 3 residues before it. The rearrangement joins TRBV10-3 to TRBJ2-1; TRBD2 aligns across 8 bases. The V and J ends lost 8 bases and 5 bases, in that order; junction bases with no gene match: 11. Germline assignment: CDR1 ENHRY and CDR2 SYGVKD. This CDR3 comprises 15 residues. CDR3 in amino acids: CAIARSGKLHNEQFF. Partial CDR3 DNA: TGTGCCATCGCCCGTAGCGGGAAGCTGCACAATGAG.

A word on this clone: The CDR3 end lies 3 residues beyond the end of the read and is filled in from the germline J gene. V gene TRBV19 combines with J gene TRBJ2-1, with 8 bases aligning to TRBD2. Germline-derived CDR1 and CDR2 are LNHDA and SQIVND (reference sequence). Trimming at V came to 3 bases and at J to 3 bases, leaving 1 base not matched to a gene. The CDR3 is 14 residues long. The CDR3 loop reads CASSIGTSYNEQFF. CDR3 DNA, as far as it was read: TGTGCCAGTAGTATTGGGACTAGCTACAATGAG.

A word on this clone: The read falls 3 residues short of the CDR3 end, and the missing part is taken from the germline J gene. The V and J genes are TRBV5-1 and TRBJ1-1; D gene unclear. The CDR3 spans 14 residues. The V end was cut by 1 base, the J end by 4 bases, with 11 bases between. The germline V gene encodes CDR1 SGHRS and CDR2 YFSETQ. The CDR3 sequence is CASSLTDGVTEAFF. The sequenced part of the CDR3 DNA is TGCGCCAGCAGCTTGACAGACGGAGTCACTGAA.

The CDR3 reads CASLQEPGQGTNTEAFF. The sequenced part of the CDR3 DNA is TGTGCCAGCCTACAAGAACCGGGACAGGGCACGAACACTGAA. The chain combines TRBV2 with TRBJ1-1; 9 bases match TRBD1. Read data end 3 residues before the CDR3 end; the end is taken from the germline J gene. The CDR3 contains 17 residues. Germline V gene sequence: CDR1 SNHLY, CDR2 FYNNEI. The junction had 14 bases not matched to a gene; V was cut back by 8 bases and J by 1 base.

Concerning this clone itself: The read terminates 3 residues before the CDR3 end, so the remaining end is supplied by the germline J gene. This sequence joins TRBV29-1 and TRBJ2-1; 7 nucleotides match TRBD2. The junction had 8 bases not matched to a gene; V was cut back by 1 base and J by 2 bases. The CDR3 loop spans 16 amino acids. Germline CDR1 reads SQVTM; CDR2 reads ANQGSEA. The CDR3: CSVEGVAGEAYNEQFF. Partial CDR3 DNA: TGCAGCGTTGAAGGGGTTGCGGGAGAAGCCTACAATGAG.

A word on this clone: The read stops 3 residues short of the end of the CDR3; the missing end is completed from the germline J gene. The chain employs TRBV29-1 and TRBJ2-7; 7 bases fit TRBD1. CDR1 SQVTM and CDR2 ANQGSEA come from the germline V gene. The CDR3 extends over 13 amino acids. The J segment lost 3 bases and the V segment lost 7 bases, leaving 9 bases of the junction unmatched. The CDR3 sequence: CSASGTEFYEQYF. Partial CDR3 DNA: TGCAGCGCCTCCGGGACAGAGTTCTACGAG.